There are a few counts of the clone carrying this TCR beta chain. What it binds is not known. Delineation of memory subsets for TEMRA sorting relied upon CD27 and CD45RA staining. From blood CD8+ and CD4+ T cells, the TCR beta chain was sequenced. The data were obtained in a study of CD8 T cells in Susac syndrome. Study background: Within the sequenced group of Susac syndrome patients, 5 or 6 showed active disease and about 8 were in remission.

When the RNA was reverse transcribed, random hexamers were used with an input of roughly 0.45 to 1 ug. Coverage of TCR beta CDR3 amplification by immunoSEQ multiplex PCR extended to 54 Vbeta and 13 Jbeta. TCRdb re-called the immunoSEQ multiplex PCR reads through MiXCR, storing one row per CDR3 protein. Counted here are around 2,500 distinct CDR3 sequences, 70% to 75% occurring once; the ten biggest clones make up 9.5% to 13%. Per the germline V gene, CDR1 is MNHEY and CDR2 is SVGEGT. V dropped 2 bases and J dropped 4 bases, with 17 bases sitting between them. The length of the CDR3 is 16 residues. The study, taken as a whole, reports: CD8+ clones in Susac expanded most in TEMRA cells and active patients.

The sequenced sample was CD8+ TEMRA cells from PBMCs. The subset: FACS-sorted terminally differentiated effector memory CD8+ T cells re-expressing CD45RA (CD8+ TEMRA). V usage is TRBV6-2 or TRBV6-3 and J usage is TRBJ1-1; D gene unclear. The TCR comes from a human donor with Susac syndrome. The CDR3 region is CASSYRTPGFGTEAFF. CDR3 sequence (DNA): TGTGCCAGCAGTTACCGGACGCCGGGTTTTGGCACTGAAGCTTTCTTT.